This TCR beta chain was profiled in a study of control samples from healthy donors and cancer patients. Libraries were prepared by immunoSEQ multiplex PCR; TCRdb keeps only in-frame clonotypes and omits some of them. In all, the sample yields roughly 190,000 clones. The CDR3 contains 16 residues. The V gene's germline CDR1 is SEHNR and CDR2 FQNEAQ (reference sequence). The V end was cut by 3 bases, the J end by 1 base, with 13 bases between. This sequence joins TRBV7-9 and TRBJ1-5; D is ambiguous. The sequence came from a woman in her twenties or thirties in good health. Specimen: blood. DNA for the CDR3: TGTGCCAGCAGCTTGCACAGCGGGATGAGCAATCAGCCCCAGCATTTT. It specifies CASSLHSGMSNQPQHF.